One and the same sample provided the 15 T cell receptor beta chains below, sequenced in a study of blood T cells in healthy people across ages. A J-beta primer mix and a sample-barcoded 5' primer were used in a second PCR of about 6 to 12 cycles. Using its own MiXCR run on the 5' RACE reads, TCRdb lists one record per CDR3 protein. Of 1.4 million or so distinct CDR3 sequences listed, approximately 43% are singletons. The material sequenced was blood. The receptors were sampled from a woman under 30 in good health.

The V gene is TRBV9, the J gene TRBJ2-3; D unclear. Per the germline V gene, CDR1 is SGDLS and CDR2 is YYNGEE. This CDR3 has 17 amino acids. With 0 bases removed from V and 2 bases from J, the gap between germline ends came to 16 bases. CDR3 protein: CASSVEAEELHTDTQYF. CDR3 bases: TGTGCCAGCAGCGTAGAGGCAGAAGAACTTCACACAGATACGCAGTATTTT.

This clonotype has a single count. The CDR3 nucleotides read TGTGCTAGTGGTTTCGATCAAGTAAGATTCAATCAGCCCCAGCATTTT. It encodes CASGFDQVRFNQPQHF. This rearrangement joins TRBV12-5 to TRBJ1-5; D is unresolved. CDR1 and CDR2 (germline): LGHNT, FRNRAP. V lost 3 bases and J 3 bases, leaving 15 bases between the germline ends. CDR3 length: 16 residues.

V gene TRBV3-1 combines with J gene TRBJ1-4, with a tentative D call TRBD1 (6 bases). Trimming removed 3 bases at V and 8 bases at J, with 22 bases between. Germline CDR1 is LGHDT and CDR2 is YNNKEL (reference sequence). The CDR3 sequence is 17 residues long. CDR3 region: CASSQAPTGLADEKLFF. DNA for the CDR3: TGTGCCAGCAGCCAGGCCCCGACAGGACTCGCCGACGAAAAACTGTTTTTT.

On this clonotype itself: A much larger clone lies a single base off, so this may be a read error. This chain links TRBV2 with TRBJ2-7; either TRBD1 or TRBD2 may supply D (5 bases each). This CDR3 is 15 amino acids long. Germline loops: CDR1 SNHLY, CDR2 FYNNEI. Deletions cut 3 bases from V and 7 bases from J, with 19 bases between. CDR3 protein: CASSDRTGAYNEQYF. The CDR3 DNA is TGTGCCAGCAGTGATCGGACTGGGGCCTACAATGAGCAGTACTTC.

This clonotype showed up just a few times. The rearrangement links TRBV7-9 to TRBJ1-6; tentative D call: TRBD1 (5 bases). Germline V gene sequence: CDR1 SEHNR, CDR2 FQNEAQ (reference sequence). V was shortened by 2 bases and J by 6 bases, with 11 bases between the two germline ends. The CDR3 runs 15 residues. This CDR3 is CASSLTQGGNSPLHF. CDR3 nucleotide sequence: TGTGCCAGCAGCTTAACCCAGGGCGGTAATTCACCCCTCCACTTT.

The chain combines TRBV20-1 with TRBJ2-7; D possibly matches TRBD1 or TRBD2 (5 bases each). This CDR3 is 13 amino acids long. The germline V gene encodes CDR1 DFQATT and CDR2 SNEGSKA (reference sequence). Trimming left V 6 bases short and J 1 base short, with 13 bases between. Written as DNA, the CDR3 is TGCAGTGCAGTAGGGGACGGATCCTACGAGCAGTACTTC. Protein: CSAVGDGSYEQYF.

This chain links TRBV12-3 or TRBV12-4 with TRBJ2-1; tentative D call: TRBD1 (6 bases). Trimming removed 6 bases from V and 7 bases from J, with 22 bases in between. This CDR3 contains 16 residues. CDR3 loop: CASSSHAPGAQNEQFF. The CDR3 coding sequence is TGTGCCAGCAGCTCTCATGCCCCAGGGGCGCAGAATGAGCAGTTCTTC.

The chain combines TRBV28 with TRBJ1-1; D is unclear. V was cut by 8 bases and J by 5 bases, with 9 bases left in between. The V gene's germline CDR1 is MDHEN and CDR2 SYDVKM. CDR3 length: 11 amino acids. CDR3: CASDSGTEAFF. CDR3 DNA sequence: TGTGCCAGCGATTCCGGGACTGAAGCTTTCTTT.

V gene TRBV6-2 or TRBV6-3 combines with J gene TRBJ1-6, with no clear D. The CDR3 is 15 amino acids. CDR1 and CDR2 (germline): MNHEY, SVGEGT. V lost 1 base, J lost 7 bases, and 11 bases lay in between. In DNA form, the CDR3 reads TGTGCCAGCAGTTACTGGGGAACACAGAATTCACCCCTCCACTTT. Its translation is CASSYWGTQNSPLHF.

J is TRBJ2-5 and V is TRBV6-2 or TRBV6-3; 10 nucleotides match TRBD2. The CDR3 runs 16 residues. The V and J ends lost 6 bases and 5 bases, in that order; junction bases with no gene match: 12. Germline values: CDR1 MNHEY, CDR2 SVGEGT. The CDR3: CASRTGLARPMETQYF. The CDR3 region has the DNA TGTGCCAGCAGGACGGGACTAGCGCGGCCAATGGAGACCCAGTACTTC.

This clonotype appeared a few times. CDR3 nucleotides: TGCGCCAGCAGCTCATCCCTGCTGCGGACAGGGGACCAAAACTCCTACAATGAGCAGTTCTTC. Protein product: CASSSSLLRTGDQNSYNEQFF. The gene calls are TRBV4-3 and TRBJ2-1; 9 nucleotides agree with TRBD1. The CDR3 extends over 21 amino acids. J gave up 0 bases and V 5 bases, and 20 bases lay outside the gene matches. CDR1 and CDR2 from the germline V gene are LGHNA and YSLEER.

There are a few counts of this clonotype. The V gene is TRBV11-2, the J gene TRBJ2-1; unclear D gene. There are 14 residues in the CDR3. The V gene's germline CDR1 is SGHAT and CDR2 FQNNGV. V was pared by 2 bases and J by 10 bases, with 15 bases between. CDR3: CASSLTAAPQEQFF. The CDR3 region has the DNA TGTGCCAGCAGCTTAACTGCGGCCCCACAGGAGCAGTTCTTC.

CDR3 sequence (DNA): TGCGCCAGCAGCCAAGATCGGGGGGGCGGGTACAATGAGCAGTTCTTC. Translation gives CASSQDRGGGYNEQFF. The V call is TRBV4-3, the J call TRBJ2-1; 8 positions agree with TRBD2. The germline CDR1 and CDR2 sequences are LGHNA and YSLEER. This CDR3 has 16 amino acids. V lost 0 bases, J lost 4 bases, and 5 bases stayed unmatched.

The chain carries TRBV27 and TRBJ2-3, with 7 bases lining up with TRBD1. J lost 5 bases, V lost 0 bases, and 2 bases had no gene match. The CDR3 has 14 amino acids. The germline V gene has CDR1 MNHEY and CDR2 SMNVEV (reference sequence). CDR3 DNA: TGTGCCAGCAGTTTATCGAGGGGGCAAGATACGCAGTATTTT. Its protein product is CASSLSRGQDTQYF.

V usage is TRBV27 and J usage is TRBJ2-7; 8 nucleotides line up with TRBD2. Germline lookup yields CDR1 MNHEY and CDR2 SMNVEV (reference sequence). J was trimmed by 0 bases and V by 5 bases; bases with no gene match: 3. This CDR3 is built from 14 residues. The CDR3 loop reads CASSRGTSSYEQYF. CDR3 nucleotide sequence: TGTGCCAGCAGTCGGGGGACTAGCTCCTACGAGCAGTACTTC.